This section outlines one TCR beta chain sequence together with its context. The germline CDR1 and CDR2 sequences are SGHRS and YFSETQ. The length of the CDR3 is 16 residues. With 4 bases clipped from V and 4 bases from J, the junction kept 9 bases outside the gene matches. As handled by the study authors: By means of reference gene primer amplification, nucleated cell counts were estimated. The assay was immunoSEQ multiplex PCR, and TCRdb's table has in-frame clones only and misses some. The D gene and trimming were derived from the DNA, and the V and J assignments and clone size from that table. The sample shows 100,000 to 150,000 clones, just over 85% of them seen only once. The record originates from a study of blood T cell repertoires in COVID-19. Across the study: Spain, Italy and the United States supplied samples that represented acute and convalescent COVID-19. PBMCs, B-cell-depleted T cells, or T cells were the source of the cDNA or gDNA that made up the material.

The sequencing input was peripheral blood. The origin of this receptor is a middle-aged man with acute or convalescent COVID-19. V is TRBV5-1 and J is TRBJ2-5; 11 bases fit TRBD2. This chain's CDR3 is CASSPGVAGGSETQYF. The CDR3 DNA reads as TGCGCCAGCAGCCCAGGGGTAGCGGGAGGGTCAGAGACCCAGTACTTC.